A single T cell receptor (beta chain) is shown here with its context. What antigen it recognizes has not been identified. No per-base quality is available; no much larger clone lies one base away. The data belong to a study of T cell clones after liver transplantation (dated by TCRdb to the late 2010s). Regarding the complete study: Samples were obtained from ITN030ST, a randomized trial in which withdrawal of immunosuppression was attempted within 2 years of liver transplantation. To count as tolerant, a recipient had to stay completely off immunosuppression for at least one year without liver enzymes climbing beyond twice the upper limit of normal. As an antigen-independent comparator for donor-reactive sequences, third party-reactive TCRbeta sequences were also identified from pre-transplant MLRs. Of the eight recipients, a few were HCV-positive, while the remaining recipients had been transplanted for non-autoimmune, non-viral indications. No induction therapy was given to the subjects, and standard immunosuppression was administered until randomization at 12-24 months post-transplant. After a pre-transplant mixed lymphocyte reaction, TCRbeta sequencing was used to pinpoint donor-reactive T cell clones, which were subsequently tracked in post-transplant blood. Blood samples were collected pre-transplant, then pre-randomization ahead of withdrawal, and finally post-randomization once withdrawal had either been completed or failed. The study cohort included 8 liver transplant recipients, of whom 3 were classified as tolerant and 5 as non-tolerant. Overall study results and their limits: A greater decline was seen for donor-reactive sequences than for third party-reactive sequences, suggesting partial antigen-specific deletion unrelated to withdrawal success. Low numbers of available donor cells limited the measurable donor-reactive repertoire in two subjects. When repertoire turnover was taken into account, detection of donor-reactive sequences was significantly reduced in 7 of 8 subjects for CD4 and in 8 of 8 subjects for CD8. Conclusions were preliminary, limited by small, heterogeneous patient numbers and non-standardized post-transplant time points. Circulating donor-reactive CD4 TCRbeta sequences fell significantly post-transplant in 5 of 8 subjects, irrespective of tolerance or HCV status. Without allograft tissue specimens, donor-reactive T cells may have migrated into the graft rather than being deleted.

Unstimulated PBMCs, after thawing, were stained for CD3, CD4 and CD8 and then FACS-sorted into CD3+CD4+ and CD3+CD8+ populations. All 8 studied subjects were randomized to withdrawal of immunosuppression. Genomic DNA was isolated with the Qiagen DNeasy Blood and Tissue Kit. High-throughput TCRbeta CDR3 sequencing of frozen genomic DNA was performed by immunoSEQ, including PCR amplification, mapping, bias correction and internal controls. In the source study's methods: Productive rearrangements were kept, and unique TCRbeta sequences were defined by CDR3 nucleotide sequence plus V and J gene. A sequence counted as donor-reactive only if the sequence showed at least 5-fold expansion in CFSE-low cells compared with unstimulated pre-transplant cells and had a frequency of at least 0.01%. Minimum frequency thresholds were set for each subject based on the unstimulated sample with the lowest template count, ensuring at least 90% detection power. Jensen-Shannon divergence between the top 1000 TCRbeta sequences post-transplant and pre-transplant was used to measure repertoire turnover. Two-sided Fisher's exact tests were used to test for changes in how often donor-reactive sequences were detected. Sourced from immuneACCESS, this table was stored by TCRdb with only in-frame sequences that have V and J called. A share of the clones is absent; for the studies checked, an unresolved V gene accounts for under half, and the remainder has no known explanation. Clonal size and the V and J genes are those of that table, whereas D and trimming came from the DNA. Across this sample there are roughly 53,000 clones, with 60% to 80% seen only once. About 9.7% of the sample is in the top ten clones.

CDR1 SGHRS and CDR2 YFSETQ were looked up in the germline V gene. The CDR3 spans 15 residues, from the cysteine through the phenylalanine. Only the CDR3 DNA is retained, 45 bases long and in frame from the first base. V is shortened by 0 bases, J by 11 bases, and the region joining them spans 15 bases. This receptor was obtained from a human patient who received a liver transplant. In patients who had a transplant, some T cells may come from the graft donor. This chain is built from TRBV5-1 and TRBJ1-6, and the D gene may be TRBD1, 5 bases matching. This specimen was CD4+ T cells from blood, taken at the 22-month timepoint. The CDR3 region has the sequence CASSLGDDSTPPLHF. The DNA sequence reads TGCGCCAGCAGCTTGGGGGACGACAGTACTCCACCCCTCCACTTT.